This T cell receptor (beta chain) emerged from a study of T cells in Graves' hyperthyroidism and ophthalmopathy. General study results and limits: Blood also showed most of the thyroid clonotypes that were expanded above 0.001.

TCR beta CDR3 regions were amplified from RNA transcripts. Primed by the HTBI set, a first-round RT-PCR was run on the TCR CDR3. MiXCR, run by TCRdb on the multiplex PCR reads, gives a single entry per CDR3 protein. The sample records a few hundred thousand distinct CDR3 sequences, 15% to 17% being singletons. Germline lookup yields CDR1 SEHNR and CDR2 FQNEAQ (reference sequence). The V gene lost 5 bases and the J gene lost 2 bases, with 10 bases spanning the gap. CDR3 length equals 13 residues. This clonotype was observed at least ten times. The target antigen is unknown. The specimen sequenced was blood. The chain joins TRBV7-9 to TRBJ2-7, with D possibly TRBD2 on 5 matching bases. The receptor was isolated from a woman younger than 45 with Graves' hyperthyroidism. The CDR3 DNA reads TGTGCCAGCAGCGCCGACGGGACCTACGAGCAGTACTTC. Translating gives CASSADGTYEQYF. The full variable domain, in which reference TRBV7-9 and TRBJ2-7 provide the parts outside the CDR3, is DTGVSQNPRHKITKRGQNVTFRCDPISEHNRLYWYRQTLGQGPEFLTYFQNEAQLEKSRLLSDRFSAERPKGSFSTLEIQRTEQGDSAMYLCASSADGTYEQYFGPGTRLTVT.